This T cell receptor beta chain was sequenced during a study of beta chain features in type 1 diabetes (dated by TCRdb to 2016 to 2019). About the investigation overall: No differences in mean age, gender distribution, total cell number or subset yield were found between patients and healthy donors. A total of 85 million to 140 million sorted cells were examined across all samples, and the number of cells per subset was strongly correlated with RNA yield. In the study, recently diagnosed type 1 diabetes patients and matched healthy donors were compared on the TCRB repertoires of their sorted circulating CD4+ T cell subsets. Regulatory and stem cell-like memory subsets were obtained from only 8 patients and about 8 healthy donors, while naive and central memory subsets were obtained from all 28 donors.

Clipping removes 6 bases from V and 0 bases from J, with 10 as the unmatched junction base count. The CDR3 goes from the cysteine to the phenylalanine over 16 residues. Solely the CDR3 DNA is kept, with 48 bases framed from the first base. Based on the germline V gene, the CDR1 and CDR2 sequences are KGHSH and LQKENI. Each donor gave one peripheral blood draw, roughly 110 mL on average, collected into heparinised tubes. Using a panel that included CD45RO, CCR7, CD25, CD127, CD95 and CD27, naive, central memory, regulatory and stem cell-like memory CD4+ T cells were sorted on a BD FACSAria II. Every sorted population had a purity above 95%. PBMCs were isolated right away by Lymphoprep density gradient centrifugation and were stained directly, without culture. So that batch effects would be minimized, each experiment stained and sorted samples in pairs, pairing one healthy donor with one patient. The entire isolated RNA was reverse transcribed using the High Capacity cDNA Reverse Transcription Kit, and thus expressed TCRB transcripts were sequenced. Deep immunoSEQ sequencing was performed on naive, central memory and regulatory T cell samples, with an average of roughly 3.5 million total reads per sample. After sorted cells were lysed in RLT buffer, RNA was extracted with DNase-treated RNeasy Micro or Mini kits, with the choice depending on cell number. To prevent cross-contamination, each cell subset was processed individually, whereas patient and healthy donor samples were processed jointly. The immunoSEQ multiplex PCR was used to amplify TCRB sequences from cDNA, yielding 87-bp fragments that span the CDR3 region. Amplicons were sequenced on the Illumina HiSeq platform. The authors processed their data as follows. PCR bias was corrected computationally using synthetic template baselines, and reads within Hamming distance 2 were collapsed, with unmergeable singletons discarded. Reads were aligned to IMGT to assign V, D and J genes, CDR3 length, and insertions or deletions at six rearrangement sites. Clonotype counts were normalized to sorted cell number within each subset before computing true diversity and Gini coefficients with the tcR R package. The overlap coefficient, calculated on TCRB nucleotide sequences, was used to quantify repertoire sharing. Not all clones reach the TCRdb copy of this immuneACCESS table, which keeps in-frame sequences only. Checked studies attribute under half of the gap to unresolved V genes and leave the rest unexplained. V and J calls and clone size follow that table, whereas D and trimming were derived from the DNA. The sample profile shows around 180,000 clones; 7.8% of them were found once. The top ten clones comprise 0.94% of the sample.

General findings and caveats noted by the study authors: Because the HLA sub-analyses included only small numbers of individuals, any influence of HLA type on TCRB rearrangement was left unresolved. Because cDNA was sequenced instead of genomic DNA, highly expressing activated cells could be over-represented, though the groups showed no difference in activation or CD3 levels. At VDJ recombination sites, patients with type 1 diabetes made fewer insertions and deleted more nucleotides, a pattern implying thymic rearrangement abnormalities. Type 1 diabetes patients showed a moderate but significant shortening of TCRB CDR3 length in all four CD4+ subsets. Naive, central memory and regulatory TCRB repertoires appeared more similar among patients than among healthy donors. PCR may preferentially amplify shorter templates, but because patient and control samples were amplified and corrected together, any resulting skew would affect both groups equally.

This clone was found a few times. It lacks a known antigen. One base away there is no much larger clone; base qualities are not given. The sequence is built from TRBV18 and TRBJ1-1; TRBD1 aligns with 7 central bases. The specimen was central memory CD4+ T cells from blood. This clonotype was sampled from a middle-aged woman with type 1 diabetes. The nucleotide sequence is TGTGCCAGCTCTCCGGGACAGCGTTTCATGAACACTGAAGCTTTCTTT. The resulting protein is CASSPGQRFMNTEAFF.